The entry below gives a single TCR beta chain sequence along with its context. Its binding antigen is unknown. There are no base qualities to consult, and no much larger clone falls within one base. cDNA was synthesized by template-switch 5'RACE using a primer with a 10-nucleotide random unique molecular identifier that tagged each TCR transcript. Each sequencing run produced over 160 million TCR-beta sequences covering 15-18 subjects. Total RNA was extracted with the RNeasy kit. The KAPA Real-time Library Amplification kit was used to amplify TCR-beta VDJ regions with primers targeting the TCR constant region and the 5'RACE anchor. A first PCR added sample indexes and Illumina adaptors, after which a second PCR increased the library yield. After Ampure bead purification, the TCR product of roughly 650 bp was size-selected on a 2% E-gel SizeSelection system. Before pooling, libraries had their quality checked on a Bioanalyzer, their concentration measured with Qubit, and their quantity determined with the Kapa Library Quantification kit. Libraries were sequenced paired-end 2 x 150 bp on an Illumina HiSeq 2500. To increase sequence diversity, roughly 24-31% phiX was spiked into each library pool. The study's processing was this. The quality-filtered reads were processed with the UMI-based MiGEC pipeline, whose error correction step removed more than 85% of the raw TCR sequences. VDJ genes were aligned to IMGT germline references, and each clonotype was defined by a unique CDR3 amino acid sequence together with V-J genes. VDJtools evaluated clonal expansion, Shannon diversity and CDR3 relatedness (CalcPairwiseDistances, ClusterSamples); CLCbio workbench built phylogenetic trees. Clones with at least 8 unique UMIs were defined as expanded, with this threshold being based on coefficient-of-variation modelling across technical triplicates. In TCRdb, the public reads were trimmed at Q25 with fastp and aligned with MiXCR, with productive beta chains retained. A single entry per CDR3 protein holds the most common genes and DNA from its merged rows. TCRdb, rather than the study authors, made the V and J calls. In this sample the table shows about 76,000 distinct CDR3 sequences, 17% of which occur a single time. The ten biggest clones cover 15% to 19% of the sample.

The CDR3 numbers 12 residues from cysteine through phenylalanine. The entry retains the CDR3 DNA only, 36 bases that are in frame from base 1. The germline V gene provides CDR1 SGHVS and CDR2 FQNEAQ. Between the V and J ends, shortened by 0 bases and 7 bases respectively, the junction contains 3 bases. Healthy controls were blood bank volunteers in Maryland, USA. Libraries from unsorted PBMCs were made from 2 million PBMCs kept in RNAlater at -80 degrees C until RNA extraction. Peripheral blood was subjected to Ficoll-Hypaque density gradient centrifugation to isolate PBMCs, which were then cryopreserved in liquid nitrogen. This record belongs to a study of neurological immune-mediated disorders (dated by TCRdb to the late 2010s). As for the study more broadly: The study compared peripheral blood TCR-beta repertoires of HTLV-I-associated myelopathy (HAM/TSP) patients, multiple sclerosis patients and healthy controls using UMI-based sequencing. Alongside PBMC samples, the set of 106 TCR-beta libraries contained longitudinal samples, technical triplicates, and paired CD4+ and CD8+ T-cell subsets that had been sorted. Of the 70 or so subjects in the cohort, around 15 were HAM/TSP patients, approximately 34 were multiple sclerosis patients, and 20 were healthy controls.

General conclusions and limits of the study: No identical CDR3 amino acid sequences were shared among expanded clones across subjects, suggesting private TCR-beta repertoires in all groups. TCR clonal expansion was highest in HAM/TSP patients and lowest in MS patients, with MS patients falling below even healthy controls.

The sequence came from a woman in her forties in good health. The chain is made from TRBV7-8 and TRBJ2-2, with the D segment identity uncertain. Source material: PBMCs. Here is the DNA: TGTGCCAGCAGCTTAGCTAGCGGGGAGCTGTTTTTT. It translates as CASSLASGELFF.